One sample yielded the 20 T cell receptor beta chains listed below, sequenced in a study of STAT5B mutations in CD4+ large granular lymphocyte leukemia. Using immunoSEQ multiplex PCR, the repertoire was profiled, and TCRdb retains in-frame clones only, with some absent. This table holds fewer than 40,000 clones, over 60% found once. The sequenced sample consisted of CD4+ T cells from blood buffy coats. Source of these receptors: a human donor in good health.

This clone showed up just a few times. The chain links TRBV11-2 to TRBJ1-1, with 7 bases that match TRBD1. The germline V gene encodes CDR1 SGHAT and CDR2 FQNNGV. The CDR3 has 16 amino acids. After removal of 3 bases from V and 0 bases from J, the junction contained 7 bases not matched to a gene. CDR3 sequence (DNA): TGTGCCAGCAGCTTGATCGGAGGGGGCATGAACACTGAAGCTTTCTTT. As protein: CASSLIGGGMNTEAFF.

V is TRBV29-1 and J is TRBJ2-1, with TRBD2 matching 11 bases. Germline CDR1 SQVTM, CDR2 ANQGSEA. The V gene end was trimmed by 8 bases and the J gene end by 4 bases; junction bases not matched to a gene: 7. The CDR3 contains 14 residues. The CDR3 reads CSLAWTSGYNEQFF. For the CDR3, the DNA is TGCAGCCTAGCTTGGACTAGCGGGTACAATGAGCAGTTCTTC.

J is TRBJ2-7 and V is TRBV7-9; 8 positions agree with TRBD2. There are 18 residues in the CDR3. Germline V gives CDR1 SEHNR, CDR2 FQNEAQ (reference sequence). V dropped 1 base and J dropped 5; count of bases not matched to a gene: 16. CDR3 DNA sequence: TGTGCCAGCAGCTTAGTGATCGGCCTAGCGGGTGGGGCCCACGAGCAGTACTTC. It specifies CASSLVIGLAGGAHEQYF.

This sequence joins TRBV11-2 and TRBJ2-7, with D perhaps matching TRBD1 (6 bases). Trimming took off 0 bases at V and 0 bases at J, with 6 bases between the two ends. Germline CDR1 and CDR2: SGHAT and FQNNGV. The CDR3 is 14 amino acids. The CDR3 region has the DNA TGTGCCAGCAGCTTAGAACAGGGCTCCTACGAGCAGTACTTC. It translates to CASSLEQGSYEQYF.

The chain joins TRBV19 to TRBJ1-1; D gene unclear. The V and J ends lost 0 bases and 3 bases respectively, with 5 bases between them. In germline, CDR1 is LNHDA, CDR2 SQIVND (reference sequence). This CDR3 comprises 13 residues. The CDR3 bases are TGTGCCAGTAGTATAGAAAGTTACACTGAAGCTTTCTTT. Its translation: CASSIESYTEAFF.

J is TRBJ2-5 and V is TRBV29-1, with a possible D match to TRBD2 (6 bases). Trimming removed 5 bases from V and 0 bases from J, with 10 bases in between. Germline assignment: CDR1 SQVTM and CDR2 ANQGSEA. CDR3 size: 13 residues. In DNA, the CDR3 is TGCAGCGTTCGGCGGGGTTACCAAGAGACCCAGTACTTC. Protein product: CSVRRGYQETQYF.

The genes are TRBV15 and TRBJ2-2; 10 bases are shared with TRBD1. The germline CDR1 and CDR2 sequences are LNHNV and YYDKDF (reference sequence). V shed 6 bases and J 3 bases; nucleotides not matched to a gene: 13. The CDR3 extends over 18 amino acids. CDR3 nucleotides: TGTGCCACCAGACCCTCCCGGGACAGGGGAAGGGACACCGGGGAGCTGTTTTTT. It codes for CATRPSRDRGRDTGELFF.

The genes are TRBV5-4 and TRBJ1-1; D is perhaps TRBD1 (6 bases). V dropped 7 bases and J dropped 4 bases, with 11 bases sitting between them. The CDR3 is made up of 12 amino acids. CDR1 is SGHNT and CDR2 is YYREEE in the germline V gene (reference sequence). The CDR3 DNA sequence: TGTGCCAGCGGAGGGGGAAGCACTGAAGCTTTCTTT. It is translated as CASGGGSTEAFF.

This clone was detected once. This sequence joins TRBV29-1 and TRBJ2-2, with a possible D match to TRBD1 (6 bases). The V gene's germline CDR1 is SQVTM and CDR2 ANQGSEA. This CDR3 is 14 amino acids long. Trimming took 6 bases from V and 1 from J, leaving 12 bases between them. CDR3 loop: CSVPDRRNTGELFF. CDR3 nucleotides: TGCAGCGTCCCTGACAGGAGGAACACCGGGGAGCTGTTTTTT.

V is TRBV6-5 and J is TRBJ1-3; D remains ambiguous. Germline CDR1 is MNHEY and CDR2 is SVGAGI. With 2 bases removed from V and 4 bases from J, the gap between germline ends came to 9 bases. The CDR3 has 14 residues. This CDR3 reads CASSYGGVGNTIYF. The CDR3, as DNA: TGTGCCAGCAGTTACGGTGGGGTGGGAAACACCATATATTTT.

The chain uses TRBV25-1 and TRBJ2-2; TRBD1 agrees at 8 bases. V lost 1 base to trimming and J lost 7 bases; unmatched junction nucleotides: 5. The CDR3 length is 15 residues. Germline V lookup: CDR1 MGHDK, CDR2 SYGVNS. The CDR3, as DNA: TGTGCCAGCAGTGAATCCAGGGGGCTCGGCGGGGAGCTGTTTTTT. Encoded protein: CASSESRGLGGELFF.

This sequence joins TRBV6-1 and TRBJ1-2; D is undetermined. The ends were cut back, 1 base at V and 5 bases at J, with 14 bases in the middle. CDR1 is MNHNS, CDR2 SASEGT, per germline. The CDR3 length is 15 residues. The CDR3 sequence is CASSEDVGDSYGYTF. In DNA form, the CDR3 reads TGTGCCAGCAGTGAAGACGTCGGGGATAGTTATGGCTACACCTTC.

The chain combines TRBV6-6 with TRBJ2-1; D might be TRBD1 (5 bases). This CDR3 comprises 14 residues. Trimming shortened V by 0 bases and J by 4 bases, and 7 bases separated the two germline ends. Per the germline V gene, CDR1 is MNHNY and CDR2 is SVGAGI (reference sequence). DNA for the CDR3: TGTGCCAGCAGTTACTCGAGACAGTACAATGAGCAGTTCTTC. Its translation: CASSYSRQYNEQFF.

V usage is TRBV5-1 and J usage is TRBJ1-1, with TRBD1 identical over 7 bases. J lost 4 bases, V lost 2 bases, and 14 bases had no gene match. CDR1 SGHRS and CDR2 YFSETQ come from the germline V gene. CDR3 length: 17 amino acids. The DNA for the CDR3 is TGCGCCAGCAGCTTACGGGTCATAGGGGGCTCTGTCACTGAAGCTTTCTTT. Amino acids: CASSLRVIGGSVTEAFF. The entire variable domain, with the rest obtained from reference TRBV5-1 and TRBJ1-1, is as follows: KAGVTQTPRYLIKTRGQQVTLSCSPISGHRSVSWYQQTPGQGLQFLFEYFSETQRNKGNFPGRFSGRQFSNSRSEMNVSTLELGDSALYLCASSLRVIGGSVTEAFFGQGTRLTVV.

The rearrangement joins TRBV6-1 to TRBJ2-3, with TRBD2 matching over 7 bases. Trimming removed 8 bases from V and 0 bases from J; junction bases left unmatched: 8. The CDR3 spans 15 residues. CDR1 is MNHNS, CDR2 SASEGT, per germline. CDR3 in amino acids: CASREGGSSTDTQYF. CDR3 coding DNA: TGTGCCAGCCGCGAGGGCGGGAGTAGCACAGATACGCAGTATTTT.

The rearrangement joins TRBV5-4 to TRBJ2-5; 10 positions agree with TRBD2. The germline gives CDR1 SGHNT, CDR2 YYREEE (reference sequence). J lost 5 bases, V lost 4 bases, and 8 bases had no gene match. There are 15 residues in the CDR3. CDR3 coding DNA: TGTGCCAGCAGCCTTCTAGCGGGAGTGCGGGAGACCCAGTACTTC. This encodes CASSLLAGVRETQYF. Looking up the rest from reference TRBV5-4 and TRBJ2-5 gives the full variable domain: ETGVTQSPTHLIKTRGQQVTLRCSSQSGHNTVSWYQQALGQGPQFIFQYYREEENGRGNFPPRFSGLQFPNYSSELNVNALELDDSALYLCASSLLAGVRETQYFGPGTRLLVL.

The CDR3 loop reads CASSQVGKPTEQYF. DNA of the CDR3: TGCGCCAGCAGCCAAGTGGGGAAGCCTACCGAGCAGTACTTC. The chain carries TRBV4-1 and TRBJ2-7; D remains unclear. CDR1 and CDR2 (germline): MGHRA, YSYEKL. CDR3 length equals 14 residues. V was shortened by 1 base and J by 6 bases, with 13 bases between the two germline ends.

The chain carries TRBV5-5 and TRBJ1-1, with D unclear. CDR1 is SGHKS and CDR2 is YYEKEE in the germline V gene (reference sequence). The V end lost 4 bases, the J end lost 1 base, and 20 bases lay between the germline ends. The CDR3 has 17 residues. The CDR3 DNA reads TGTGCCAGCAGCCCCGGCAAGGACCTACTCTCGAACACTGAAGCTTTCTTT. Its protein product is CASSPGKDLLSNTEAFF.

In its sample, this clone was seen a few times. The rearrangement uses TRBV11-2 and TRBJ2-6, with TRBD1 as a possible D gene (6 bases). Germline assignment: CDR1 SGHAT and CDR2 FQNNGV. CDR3 size: 16 residues. V lost 3 bases to trimming and J lost 0 bases, with 9 bases between them. This CDR3 is CASSFTGNSGANVLTF. The CDR3 DNA follows: TGTGCCAGCAGCTTTACAGGGAACTCTGGGGCCAACGTCCTGACTTTC.

This clone was seen once. The gene calls are TRBV19 and TRBJ2-1; 12 bases are shared with TRBD2. Germline CDR1 LNHDA, CDR2 SQIVND (reference sequence). This CDR3 comprises 17 residues. J was trimmed by 1 base and V by 5 bases; bases with no gene match: 6. CDR3 sequence: CASSLTSGGLSYNEQFF. DNA of the CDR3: TGTGCCAGTAGTCTCACTAGCGGGGGGCTTTCCTACAATGAGCAGTTCTTC.